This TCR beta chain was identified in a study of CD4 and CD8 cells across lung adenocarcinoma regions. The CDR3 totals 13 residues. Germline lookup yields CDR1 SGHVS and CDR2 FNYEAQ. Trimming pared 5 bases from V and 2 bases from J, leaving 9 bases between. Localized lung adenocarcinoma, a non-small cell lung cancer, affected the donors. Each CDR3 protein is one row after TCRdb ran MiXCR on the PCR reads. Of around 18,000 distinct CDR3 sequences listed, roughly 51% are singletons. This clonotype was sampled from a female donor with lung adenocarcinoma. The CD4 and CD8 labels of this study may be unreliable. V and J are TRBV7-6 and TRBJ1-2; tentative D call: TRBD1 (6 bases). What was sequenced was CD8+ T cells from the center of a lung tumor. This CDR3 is CASSPTGNYGYTF. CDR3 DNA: TGTGCCAGCAGCCCTACAGGGAACTATGGCTACACCTTC.